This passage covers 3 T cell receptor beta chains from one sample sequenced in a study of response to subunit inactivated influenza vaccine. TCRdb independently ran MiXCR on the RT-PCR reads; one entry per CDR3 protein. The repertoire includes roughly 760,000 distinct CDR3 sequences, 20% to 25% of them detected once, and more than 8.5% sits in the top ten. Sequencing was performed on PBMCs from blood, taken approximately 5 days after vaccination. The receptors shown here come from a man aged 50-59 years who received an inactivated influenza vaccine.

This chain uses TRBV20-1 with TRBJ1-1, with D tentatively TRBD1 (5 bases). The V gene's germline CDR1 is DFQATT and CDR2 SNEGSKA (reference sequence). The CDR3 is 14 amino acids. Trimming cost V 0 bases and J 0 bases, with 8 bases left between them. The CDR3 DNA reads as TGCAGTGCTAGAGATGCGACAGTGAACACTGAAGCTTTCTTT. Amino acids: CSARDATVNTEAFF.

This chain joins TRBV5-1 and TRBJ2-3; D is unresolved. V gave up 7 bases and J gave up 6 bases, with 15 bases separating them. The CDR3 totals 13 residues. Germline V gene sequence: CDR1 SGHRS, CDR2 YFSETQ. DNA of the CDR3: TGCGCCAGCCGCGTCCTCCCAGCGGATACGCAGTATTTT. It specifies CASRVLPADTQYF.

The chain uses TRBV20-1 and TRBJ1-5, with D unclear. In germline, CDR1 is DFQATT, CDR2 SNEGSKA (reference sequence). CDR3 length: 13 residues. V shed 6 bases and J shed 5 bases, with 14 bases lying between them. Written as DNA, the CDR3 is TGCAGTGCCGCTACCACAGACGATCAGCCCCAGCATTTT. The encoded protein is CSAATTDDQPQHF.